This TCR beta chain was captured by sequencing in a study of blood T cell repertoires in COVID-19. Turning to the study itself: Some COVID-19 samples were acute and others convalescent; all came from the United States, Italy and Spain. From T cells, B-cell-depleted T cells, or PBMCs came the material, which was cDNA or gDNA.

The CDR3 sequence is 15 residues long. The junction had 10 bases not matched to a gene; V was cut back by 7 bases and J by 9 bases. Germline V gene lookup returns CDR1 WNHNN and CDR2 SYGVQD (reference sequence). In the original processing: Using reference gene primer amplification, nucleated cell counts were estimated. Sequenced by immunoSEQ multiplex PCR; TCRdb stores in-frame clones only, minus some. V and J calls and clone size come straight from that table; D and trimming were deduced from the DNA. The table lists tens of thousands of clones, roughly 80% of them singletons. Sequenced material: peripheral blood. The J gene is TRBJ1-6, the V gene TRBV10-1; 9 positions agree with TRBD1. The clonotype comes from a man in his sixties with acute or convalescent COVID-19. The CDR3 loop is CASIRTGDASSPLHF. The DNA of the CDR3 is TGCGCCAGCATTCGGACAGGGGACGCGTCTTCACCCCTCCACTTT.